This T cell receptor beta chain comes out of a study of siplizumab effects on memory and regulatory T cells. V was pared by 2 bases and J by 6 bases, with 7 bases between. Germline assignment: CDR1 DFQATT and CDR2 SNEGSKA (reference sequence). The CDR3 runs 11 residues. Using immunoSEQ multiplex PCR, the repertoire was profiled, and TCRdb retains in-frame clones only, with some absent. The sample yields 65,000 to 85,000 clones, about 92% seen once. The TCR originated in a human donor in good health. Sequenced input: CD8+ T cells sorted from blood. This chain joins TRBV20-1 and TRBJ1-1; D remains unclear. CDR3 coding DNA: TGCAGTGCTAGAAGGGTCCCTGAAGCTTTCTTT. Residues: CSARRVPEAFF.